This T cell receptor beta chain was profiled in a study of T cell repertoires in ileal Crohn's disease. General study findings and limits: Endoscopy was done a median roughly 6.9 months after surgery. Sorted CD8 T cells held more high-frequency clones than CD4.

V was pared by 2 bases and J by 7 bases, with 3 bases of the junction left unmatched. The germline V gene encodes CDR1 SGDLS and CDR2 YYNGEE. This CDR3 spans 15 amino acids. Time point specified: neoterminal ileum biopsy at postoperative endoscopy, about 6 months after surgery. Here immunoSEQ multiplex PCR was the method, and the copy in TCRdb shows in-frame clones only, minus some. This sample has roughly 13,000 clones, with roughly 80% found just once. In regard to this clone: The antigen is not known.

The sequencing input was ileal tissue. This receptor was identified in an adult with Crohn's disease. The gene calls are TRBV9 and TRBJ2-2; TRBD2 agrees at 12 bases. The CDR3 is CASSVTSGRGGELFF. CDR3 sequence (DNA): TGTGCCAGCAGCGTGACTAGCGGGAGAGGCGGGGAGCTGTTTTTT.